Described below is a single TCR beta chain sequence and its context. Original processing methods: Amplified reference gene primers provided the basis for estimating nucleated cell counts. TCRdb's copy holds only in-frame clones and misses some; the assay was immunoSEQ multiplex PCR. Clonal size and the V and J genes are those of that table, whereas D and trimming came from the DNA. The sample has approximately 150,000 clones; over 70% are singletons. CDR3 length: 15 residues. The source of the sample is a study of blood T cell repertoires in COVID-19. The material sequenced was peripheral blood. The chain has TRBV12-1 and TRBJ2-5; the table's TRBD2 call for D was not verified on the DNA. TRBV12-1 is assigned pseudogene status. The sequence came from a woman in her 70s who had recovered from COVID-19. The CDR3 region is CANPSGGRAEETQYF. CDR3 bases: TGTGCCAACCCCAGCGGCGGGAGGGCCGAGGAGACCCAGTACTTC.